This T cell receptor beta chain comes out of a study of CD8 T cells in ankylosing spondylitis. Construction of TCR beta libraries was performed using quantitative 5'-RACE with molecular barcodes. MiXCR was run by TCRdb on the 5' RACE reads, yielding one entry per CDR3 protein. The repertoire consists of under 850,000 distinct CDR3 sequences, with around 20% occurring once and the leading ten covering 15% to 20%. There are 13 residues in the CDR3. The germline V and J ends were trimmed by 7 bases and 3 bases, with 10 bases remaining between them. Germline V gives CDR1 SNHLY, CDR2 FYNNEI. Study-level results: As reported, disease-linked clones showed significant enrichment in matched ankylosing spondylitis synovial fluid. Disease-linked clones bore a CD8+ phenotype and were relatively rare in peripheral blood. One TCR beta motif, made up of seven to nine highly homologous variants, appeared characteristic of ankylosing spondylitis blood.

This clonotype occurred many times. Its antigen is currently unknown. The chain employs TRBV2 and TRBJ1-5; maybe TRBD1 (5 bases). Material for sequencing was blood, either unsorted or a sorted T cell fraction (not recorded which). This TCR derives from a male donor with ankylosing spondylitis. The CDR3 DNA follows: TGTGCCAGCATGTCCGGGACCAATCAGCCCCAGCATTTT. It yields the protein CASMSGTNQPQHF. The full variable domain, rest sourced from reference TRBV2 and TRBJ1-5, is EPEVTQTPSHQVTQMGQEVILRCVPISNHLYFYWYRQILGQKVEFLVSFYNNEISEKSEIFDDQFSVERPDGSNFTLKIRSTKLEDSAMYFCASMSGTNQPQHFGDGTRLSIL.